The present T cell receptor (beta chain) was sequenced within a study of cytomegalovirus exposure and HLA in healthy donors listed by TCRdb under 2017. Looking at the study overall: An earlier analysis of about 530 of the donors reported under 300 Gb of sequence data and 117 million unique TCR beta sequences obtained from about 179 million T cells. An early release covering 500 to 750 HLA-typed donors comprised roughly 300 gigabases of sequencing data and around 80 million unique TCR sequences. Among the approximately 420 genotyped donors, about 85% belonged to the genetic ancestry cluster associated with self-reported Caucasian donors. The study aimed to test whether signatures of past pathogen exposure could be identified by cataloging public T cell receptors. The study profiled the T cell repertoires of approximately 700 subjects by immunosequencing and related them to cytomegalovirus serostatus. A separate validation cohort of 100 to 150 different subjects was used in addition to the 666-subject first cohort. To predict cytomegalovirus infection status, the study brought together high-throughput TCR immunosequencing, statistical association of individual TCRs with disease status, and machine learning. A later analysis re-examined previously published TCR beta repertoires from around 670 donors and added high-resolution HLA genotyping to investigate patterns of TCR occurrence. Rather than drawing on any new phenotypic data, the later analysis identified candidate immune exposures from TCR beta sequences and the way those sequences occurred across donors. In an earlier analysis of over 550 of the donors, high-throughput TCR beta sequencing was used to judge whether each TCR beta V gene segment behaved as functional or pseudogenic. Donor age, sex, ethnicity and CMV serostatus were compiled together with the repertoire data. A later genetic analysis used genome-wide SNP genotypes for about three fifths of the 666 donors, treating that subset as a discovery cohort. Every repertoire in the discovery cohort had been generated on one and the same sequencing platform. HLA typing covered class I and class II loci at four-digit resolution. Typing coverage differed by locus: A, B, C, DRB1 and DQB1 were typed in about 629-640 donors, DQA1 in roughly 500, DPA1 in approximately 600, and DPB1 in about 450. About 5 DR-DQ haplotypes were handled as single units for association and clustering, since linkage in the cohort was strong. Across approximately 400 genotyped donors of the cohort, an average of approximately 240,000 unique TCR beta nucleotide sequences per donor were sequenced, and 15% to 20% of those sequences were non-productive. General conclusions and limits of the study: Because the 87-base-pair reads could not distinguish some IMGT-functional V segments, including TRBV6-2 and TRBV6-3, those segments were excluded. In the study, around 150 TCR beta chains were listed as associated with cytomegalovirus. For the cohort, immune exposure information was limited to CMV serostatus. A further reported finding was that TCR beta sequences accurately predicted the HLA-A and HLA-B alleles for most subjects in the first cohort. Because HLA typing was missing for some donors at each locus, association tests included only the typed subset. At a false discovery rate of 0.05, a later analysis linked some 17,000 TCR beta sequences to specific HLA alleles. V-gene and J-gene trimming of TCR beta chains was associated with a missense DCLRE1C variant in a later genetic analysis, and the association was replicated in an independent cohort. Most TCR sequences were observed very rarely across donors, whereas some public TCRs were present in many individuals. The earlier analysis of approximately 560 of the donors excluded some 16 rarely observed V segments, including chromosome 9 orphons, because counts were too low. The presence/absence analyses assumed that sequencing depth was roughly uniform across donors, and that assumption may not be true. In a later analysis, the rate of TCR association differed among HLA loci, with DRB1 alleles having the most associated TCRs and HLA-C alleles having the fewest. Only TCR beta chains were sequenced in this cohort, and the absence of alpha or paired-chain data limited detectable features. Linkage disequilibrium might explain the correlated functional status among segregating V segments, but an unknown experimental factor could not be ruled out. In a later analysis, most CMV-associated TCR beta chains were found to appear HLA-restricted, with HLA associations seemingly driven largely by CMV exposure. A later genetic analysis reported fewer N-insertions in productive TCRs among donors in an Asian-associated ancestry cluster than the roughly 620-donor mean. A group of highly shared sequence variants was considered likely to be a technical artifact of the sequencing pipeline. Several of the top co-occurrence clusters appeared to be linked to parvovirus B19, influenza, CMV and Epstein-Barr virus, according to a later analysis. Three of the identified cytomegalovirus-associated TCR beta chains were confirmed in vitro to be specific for cytomegalovirus antigens. Broadly in line with IMGT annotations, most TCR beta V segments showed up in productive rearrangements about 90% or about 30% of the time in an earlier analysis of under 700 of the donors. When HLA alleles, especially DR and DQ, strongly co-occurred, attributing TCR associations to individual alleles was difficult. Compared with equally common non-associated chains, HLA-associated TCR beta chains in a later analysis were more clonally expanded and had lower generation probabilities. The authors suggested that the approach could potentially be generalized to other disease states and immunological phenotypes. Cytomegalovirus status was reported to be diagnosed by the classifier with high specificity and sensitivity in both the original and validation cohorts.

The germline V gene gives CDR1 as KGHSH and CDR2 as LQKENI. V is cut by 5 bases and J by 1 base, and the space between the germline ends is 11 bases. The CDR3 starts with the cysteine, ends with the phenylalanine, and has 14 residues. Only the CDR3 part of the read is kept: 42 bases, read in frame from the first base. Library creation used the immunoSEQ multiplex PCR assay. For the multiplex PCR, a mixture combining 60 forward primers for TCR Vbeta segments and 13 reverse primers for TCR Jbeta segments was used. The CDR3 region of rearranged TCR beta genes was amplified from genomic DNA with a multiplex PCR assay. On the Illumina HiSeq System, the amplified TCR beta libraries were sequenced as 87-base-pair reads. As for the original processing: Across the 700 or so repertoires, a later analysis counted some 80 million unique TCR beta chains, around 11 million of which were shared by at least two donors. Raw reads were error-corrected and collapsed into unique sequences with a nearest-neighbor algorithm that merged closely related sequences to remove PCR and sequencing errors. To assign V, D and J gene segments, CDR3 sequences were aligned to IMGT reference sequences. For a sequence to be retained, a match of at least six nucleotides to both a V gene segment and a J gene segment was required. A rearrangement was called productive if the CDR3 had no stop codons and remained in frame with V and J, and every other rearrangement was called non-productive. Following IMGT convention, CDR3 was defined as the stretch from the second conserved V-encoded cysteine up to the conserved J-encoded phenylalanine. The earlier analysis of about 610 of the donors excluded any sequence lacking an unambiguous match to a single V gene segment. In an earlier analysis of some 590 of the donors, V segments were called functional above 56.7% productive rearrangements and were called segregating when the between-donor standard deviation exceeded 5%. A statistical classification framework was built to diagnose cytomegalovirus status from the catalog of TCR beta chain sequences. In a later analysis, V and J genes were assigned by comparing TCR nucleotide sequences against IMGT/GENE-DB human TR gene sequences. Using the TCRdist pipeline, a later analysis assigned CDR3 sequences along with most-parsimonious VDJ recombination scenarios. In a later analysis, every TCR beta chain was defined by the combination of its CDR3 amino acid sequence and its V-gene family, and reads without a unique V-gene family were dropped. As a way to deal with suspected cross-contamination and a sequencing artifact, a later analysis dropped 450 to 700 nucleotide sequences that were highly shared and had low generation probability. In a later analysis, a clonal expansion index was calculated for each public chain from normalized within-repertoire ranks of inferred template counts. Generation probabilities in a later analysis came from a VDJ recombination model fitted to out-of-frame rearrangements, and those results were checked against IGoR. A later analysis scored TCR-TCR, TCR-HLA and TCR-CMV co-occurrence with hypergeometric tests, applying a repertoire-size bias correction to TCR pairs. False discovery rates were estimated in a later analysis by permuting HLA or CMV assignments 20 times. A later analysis grouped co-occurring TCRs with DBSCAN, adding TCRdist sequence similarity when clustering within HLA-allele-positive subsets. Repertoires with fewer than 30,000 or more than 120,000 public chains, plus five repertoires with anomalous nucleotide sharing, were excluded from co-occurrence clustering. TCRdb carries this immuneACCESS record with in-frame sequences only. Its versions omit some clonotypes, under half of them owing to an unresolved V gene in the studies checked, with the rest unexplained. V and J calls and clone size are those listed in that table; D and trimming were worked out from the DNA. This sample holds 70,000 or so clones; around 86% were observed only once. The top ten clonotypes cover roughly 2% of the sample.

As to this clone: There is no known antigen for this receptor. Qualities for individual bases were not recorded, and no much larger clone is one base off.

The cohort was made up of approximately 670 healthy bone marrow donors. Cohort members were all nominally healthy when sampled, although unrecorded immune exposures were likely present. The donor tested CMV seronegative and was one of the 352 seronegative cohort members. Every donor gave a peripheral blood sample, and the peripheral blood mononuclear cells from that sample were used for TCR beta sequencing. The Qiagen DNeasy Blood Extraction Kit was used to extract genomic DNA from the blood cell samples. The chain is made from TRBV18 and TRBJ2-5; tentative D gene TRBD2, with 6 bases matching. The sample consisted of PBMCs. This TCR was sampled from a woman aged 30 to 39 in good health and CMV-seronegative. The CDR3 region has the sequence CASSSRDSQETQYF. The nucleotides read TGTGCCAGCTCAAGCCGGGACTCCCAAGAGACCCAGTACTTC.